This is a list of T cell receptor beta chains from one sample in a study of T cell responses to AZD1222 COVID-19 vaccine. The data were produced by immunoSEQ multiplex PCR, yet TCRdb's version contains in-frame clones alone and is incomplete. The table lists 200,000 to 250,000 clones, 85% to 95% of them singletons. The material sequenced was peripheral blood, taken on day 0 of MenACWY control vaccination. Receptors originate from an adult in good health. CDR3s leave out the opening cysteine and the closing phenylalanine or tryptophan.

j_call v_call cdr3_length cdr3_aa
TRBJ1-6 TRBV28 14 ASNPTGDSYNSPLH
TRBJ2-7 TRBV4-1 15 ASSRGLAGAGTDEQY
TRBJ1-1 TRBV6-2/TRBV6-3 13 ASSSRWKGNTEAF
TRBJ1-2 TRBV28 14 ASLNPPGQGVWGYT
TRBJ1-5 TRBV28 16 ASSFRDRGFRGNQPQH
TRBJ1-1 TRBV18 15 ASSPPGRMAGNTEAF
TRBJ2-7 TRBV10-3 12 AISGSGTAYEQY
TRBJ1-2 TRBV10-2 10 ASRRDRAGYT
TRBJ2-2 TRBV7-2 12 ASSSNPFAGELF
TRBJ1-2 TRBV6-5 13 ASSYSPALDYGYT
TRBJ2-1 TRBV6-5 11 ASKRTGYNEQF
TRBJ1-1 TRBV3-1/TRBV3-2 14 ASSPGLGAENTEAF
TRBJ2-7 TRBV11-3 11 ASSQGQGGEQY
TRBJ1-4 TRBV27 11 ASRKTGSEKLF
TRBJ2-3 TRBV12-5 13 ASGFGQEYTDTQY
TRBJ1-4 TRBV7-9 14 ASSLSGTGGNEKLF
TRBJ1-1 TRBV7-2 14 ASSTTGVRSNTEAF
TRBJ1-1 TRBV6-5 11 ASTVSRYTEAF
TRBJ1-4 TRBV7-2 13 ASSLQGATNEKLF
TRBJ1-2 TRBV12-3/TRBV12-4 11 ASNVQGFRGYT
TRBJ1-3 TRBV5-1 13 ASSWGSGDGNTIY
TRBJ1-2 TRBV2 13 ASTEEGGGVYGYT
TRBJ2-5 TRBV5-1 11 ASSSPDRRTQY
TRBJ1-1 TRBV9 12 ASSAYSRVTEAF
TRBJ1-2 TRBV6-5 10 ASRGRNYGYT
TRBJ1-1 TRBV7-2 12 ASSLGQGGGRAF
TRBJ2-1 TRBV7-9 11 ASSFRGDNEQF
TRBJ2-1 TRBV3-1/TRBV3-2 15 ASSQPRASGGPGEQF
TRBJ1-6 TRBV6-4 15 ASSDYRVKSYNSPLH
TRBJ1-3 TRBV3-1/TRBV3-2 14 ASSQVPRSSGNTIY
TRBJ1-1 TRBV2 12 ASSEDHGGTEAF
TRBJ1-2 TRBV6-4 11 ASSPGGIGSYT
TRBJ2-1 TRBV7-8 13 ASKLAGSARFEQF
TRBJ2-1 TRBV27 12 ASSLDRGGNEQF
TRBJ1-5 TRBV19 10 ASSMYYQPQH
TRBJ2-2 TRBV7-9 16 ASSQLLPRDRPTGELF
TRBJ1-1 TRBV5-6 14 ASSLLQGEFGTEAF
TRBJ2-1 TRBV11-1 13 ASSRSGGLYNEQF
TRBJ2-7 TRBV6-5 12 ASKGQPNLDEQY
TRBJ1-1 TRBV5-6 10 ASSLGTFEAF
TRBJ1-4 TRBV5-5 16 ASSSSTGKLVGFGKLF
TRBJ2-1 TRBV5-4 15 ASSLDGAGVAHNEQF
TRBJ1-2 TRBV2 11 ASSRQDNYGYT
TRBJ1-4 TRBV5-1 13 ASSQGQTYREKLF
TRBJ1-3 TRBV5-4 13 ASSLGPADGNTIY
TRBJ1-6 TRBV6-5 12 ASSSGRTNSPLH
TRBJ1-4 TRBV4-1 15 ASSHASRGRANEKLF
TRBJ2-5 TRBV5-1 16 ASSLERLAGGPQETQY
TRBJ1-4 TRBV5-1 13 ASSQRDRGDEKLF
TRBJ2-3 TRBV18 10 ASSPFTDTQY
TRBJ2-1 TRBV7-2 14 ASSSAGTSSYNEQF
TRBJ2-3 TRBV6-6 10 ASSQGGGTQY
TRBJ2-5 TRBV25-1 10 ASEQSAKTQY
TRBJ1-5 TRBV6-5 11 ASSFYSNQPQH
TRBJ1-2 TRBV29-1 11 SVGGGEGYGYT
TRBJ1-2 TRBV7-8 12 ASSLDWSRNGYT
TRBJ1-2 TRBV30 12 AWTRTAARDGYT
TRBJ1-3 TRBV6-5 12 ASSRTGRTNTIY